These 18 T cell receptor beta chains were all obtained from the same sample, sequenced in a study of cytomegalovirus exposure and HLA in healthy donors (dated by TCRdb to the late 2010s). Libraries were built with the immunoSEQ multiplex PCR assay. For the multiplex PCR, a mixture combining 60 forward primers for TCR Vbeta segments and 13 reverse primers for TCR Jbeta segments was used. Not all clones reach the TCRdb copy of this immuneACCESS table, which keeps in-frame sequences only. Checked studies attribute under half of the gap to unresolved V genes and leave the rest unexplained. The sample profile shows 85,000 to 130,000 clones; roughly four fifths of them were found once. In total, the top ten clones hold roughly an eighth of the sample. Sequencing used PBMCs. The receptors were gathered from a male donor in good health and CMV-seropositive.

The chain recombines TRBV30 with TRBJ1-2; a weak D match, TRBD1 (6 bases). The CDR3 consists of 13 residues. Germline CDR1 GTSNPN, CDR2 SVGIG (reference sequence). V was trimmed by 0 bases and J by 7 bases, leaving 12 bases between them. This chain's CDR3 is CAWSVAGDRGYTF. As DNA, the CDR3 is TGTGCCTGGAGTGTAGCAGGGGATCGTGGCTACACCTTC.

This chain uses TRBV6-6 with TRBJ2-7, with TRBD2 matching over 7 bases. CDR1 is MNHNY, CDR2 SVGAGI, per germline (reference sequence). The trim removed 0 bases at V and 3 bases at J, leaving 5 bases unmatched. The length of the CDR3 is 15 residues. The DNA for the CDR3 is TGTGCCAGCAGTTACTCGCCGGGGGGAGTCTACGAGCAGTACTTC. Translated, it gives CASSYSPGGVYEQYF.

This chain connects TRBV4-2 to TRBJ2-3; no firm D call. CDR1 is LGHNA and CDR2 is YNFKEQ in the germline V gene. The CDR3 runs to 12 residues. The V end lost 0 bases, the J end lost 14 bases, and 12 bases lay between the germline ends. In nucleotides, the CDR3 is TGTGCCAGCAGCCAAGAAGGTAGTAAGCGGTATTTT. Its translation is CASSQEGSKRYF.

The chain employs TRBV21-1 and TRBJ1-1; TRBD1 reflects the table's D call only, with no check against the DNA. TRBV21-1 is a documented pseudogene. This CDR3 contains 13 residues. The CDR3 nucleotides read TGTGCCGCAGGTGAAAGCTCAAACACTGAAGCTTTCTTT. This sequence encodes CAAGESSNTEAFF.

The chain recombines TRBV7-2 with TRBJ1-3; no firm D call. V lost 5 bases to trimming and J lost 4 bases, with 24 bases between them. This CDR3 has 18 amino acids. CDR1 and CDR2 (germline): SGHTA, FQGNSA. The CDR3 region has the DNA TGTGCCAGCAGCCCGAATACCCCGGCTCGGGTCGGCGGAAACACCATATATTTT. This encodes CASSPNTPARVGGNTIYF.

The genes are TRBV4-3 and TRBJ2-1; a weak D match, TRBD1 (5 bases). The CDR3 totals 15 residues. The V gene lost 1 base and the J gene lost 5 bases, with 12 bases spanning the gap. The V gene's germline CDR1 is LGHNA and CDR2 YSLEER. The CDR3 DNA sequence: TGCGCCAGCAGCCAAGCCGCAGGGTTCCACAATGAGCAGTTCTTC. It yields the protein CASSQAAGFHNEQFF.

V usage is TRBV15 and J usage is TRBJ1-6; D may be TRBD1 (5 bases). Trimming cost V 5 bases and J 12 bases, with 23 bases left between them. Germline V gene sequence: CDR1 LNHNV, CDR2 YYDKDF (reference sequence). CDR3 length: 16 residues. CDR3 region: CATSFGATPAVEPLHF. The DNA of the CDR3 is TGTGCCACCAGCTTTGGGGCAACACCGGCCGTTGAACCCCTCCACTTT. Together with reference TRBV15 and TRBJ1-6, the CDR3 gives the full variable domain: DAMVIQNPRYQVTQFGKPVTLSCSQTLNHNVMYWYQQKSSQAPKLLFHYYDKDFNNEADTPDNFQSRRPNTSFCFLDIRSPGLGDTAMYLCATSFGATPAVEPLHFGNGTRLTVT.

The rearrangement joins TRBV9 to TRBJ1-2; 7 nucleotides align to TRBD1. The CDR3 covers 15 residues. V lost 0 bases, J lost 7 bases, and 9 bases stayed unmatched. The germline V gene has CDR1 SGDLS and CDR2 YYNGEE. The CDR3 here is CASSVGTGARVGYTF. CDR3 DNA sequence: TGTGCCAGCAGCGTAGGTACAGGGGCCAGGGTTGGCTACACCTTC.

The chain uses TRBV4-2 and TRBJ2-7; D might be TRBD1 (7 bases). The ends were cut back, 1 base at V and 7 bases at J, with 14 bases in the middle. The CDR3 is 14 residues long. Germline V lookup: CDR1 LGHNA, CDR2 YNFKEQ. CDR3 sequence reads: CASSQVGRGDEQYF. DNA of the CDR3: TGTGCCAGCAGCCAAGTGGGCAGGGGGGATGAGCAGTACTTC.

A single count supports this clone. The genes are TRBV7-9 and TRBJ1-2; possibly TRBD1 for D (5 bases). CDR3 size: 14 residues. V lost 2 bases and J lost 7, with 14 bases in between. Germline V gene data show CDR1 as SEHNR and CDR2 as FQNEAQ (reference sequence). The CDR3 loop is CASSLSGQISGYTF. The CDR3 bases are TGTGCCAGCAGCTTATCAGGGCAGATCTCTGGCTACACCTTC. The full variable domain, completed using reference TRBV7-9 and TRBJ1-2, is DTGVSQNPRHKITKRGQNVTFRCDPISEHNRLYWYRQTLGQGPEFLTYFQNEAQLEKSRLLSDRFSAERPKGSFSTLEIQRTEQGDSAMYLCASSLSGQISGYTFGSGTRLTVV.

CDR3 nucleotides: TGCGCCAGCAGCCAATCCCAGATGAACACTGAAGCTTTCTTT. Encoded protein: CASSQSQMNTEAFF. The chain uses TRBV4-1 and TRBJ1-1; D gene unclear. Germline V gives CDR1 MGHRA, CDR2 YSYEKL. V lost 2 bases, J lost 0 bases, and 7 bases lay in between. The CDR3 extends over 14 amino acids.

The V gene is TRBV30, the J gene TRBJ2-4; maybe TRBD2 (5 bases). V was pared by 0 bases and J by 7 bases, with 13 bases between. There are 14 residues in the CDR3. In germline, CDR1 is GTSNPN, CDR2 SVGIG (reference sequence). The CDR3 DNA sequence: TGTGCCTGGAGTGTAGGAGGTGGAGCGAACATTCAGTACTTC. Its protein product is CAWSVGGGANIQYF.

This CDR3 reads CASSDSASGGYNEQFF. The CDR3, as DNA: TGTGCCAGCAGTGACTCGGCTAGCGGGGGCTACAATGAGCAGTTCTTC. J is TRBJ2-1 and V is TRBV6-4, with 10 bases that match TRBD2. After removal of 0 bases from V and 3 bases from J, the junction contained 2 bases not matched to a gene. Germline V CDR1 and CDR2: MRHNA, SNTAGT. The CDR3 loop spans 16 amino acids.

The chain has TRBV4-3 and TRBJ1-4, with TRBD1 identical over 7 bases. The V gene end was trimmed by 0 bases and the J gene end by 8 bases; junction bases not matched to a gene: 3. The CDR3 extends over 14 amino acids. The germline V gene encodes CDR1 LGHNA and CDR2 YSLEER. The CDR3 DNA follows: TGCGCCAGCAGCCAAGACAGGGGGGCAGAAAAACTGTTTTTT. It translates to CASSQDRGAEKLFF.

About this clone itself: Other nucleotide sequences from this sample produce the same CDR3. The CDR3 protein is CASSYGGSNSPLHF. CDR3 nucleotides: TGTGCCAGCAGTTACGGTGGCTCCAATTCACCCCTCCACTTT. V is TRBV6-5 and J is TRBJ1-6; D ambiguous. The germline V gene has CDR1 MNHEY and CDR2 SVGAGI. There are 14 residues in the CDR3. V was shortened by 2 bases and J by 7 bases, with 9 bases between the two germline ends.

The chain joins TRBV30 to TRBJ1-4; D remains unclear. The germline V and J ends were trimmed by 6 bases and 7 bases, with 15 bases remaining between them. Germline CDR1 is GTSNPN and CDR2 is SVGIG (reference sequence). The CDR3 runs to 13 residues. CDR3 coding DNA: TGTGCCTGTTATAAGACTCGCGGTGAAAAACTGTTTTTT. This encodes CACYKTRGEKLFF.

In nucleotides, the CDR3 is TGTGCCAGCAGCCCCCAGCGGGGGGTGGAGGAGACCCAGTACTTC. Protein sequence: CASSPQRGVEETQYF. This rearrangement joins TRBV7-9 to TRBJ2-5, with TRBD2 matching over 9 bases. The CDR3 runs to 15 residues. Unmatched junction bases numbered 9, after V lost 5 bases and J lost 5 bases. The germline V gene encodes CDR1 SEHNR and CDR2 FQNEAQ (reference sequence).

In regard to this clone: Since no conserved phenylalanine or tryptophan closes the CDR3, a read error is the likely cause. The DNA is left out, because the CDR3 cannot be placed on it with certainty; the CDR3 is given as TCRdb lists it. V and J are TRBV21-1 and TRBJ2-7; TRBD2, the table's D call, was not compared with the DNA. TRBV21-1 is flagged as a pseudogene. Ends included, the CDR3 has 15 residues. The CDR3 loop is CASSKKHGLGSGLAL.